Below are 10 T cell receptor beta chains sequenced from a single sample in a study of CD8+ T cells in alopecia areata. Noted treatment: oral pan-JAK inhibitor, 5-10 mg twice daily. cDNA reverse transcribed from extracted RNA served as the sequencing template. Produced via immunoSEQ multiplex PCR; TCRdb's table is partial and in-frame only. The data hold about 42,000 clones, with more than 90% observed a single time. The material was CD8+ T cells sorted from blood, obtained at week 24, from a patient treated with tofacitinib. These receptor sequences come from a human donor with alopecia areata.

The gene calls are TRBV7-9 and TRBJ1-3; perhaps TRBD1 as D (6 bases). The CDR3 runs to 14 residues. Trimming pared 1 base from V and 2 bases from J, leaving 6 bases between. CDR1 is SEHNR and CDR2 is FQNEAQ in the germline V gene (reference sequence). The CDR3 sequence is CASSLGGPGNTIYF. The CDR3 DNA reads as TGTGCCAGCAGCTTAGGGGGGCCTGGAAACACCATATATTTT.

The rearrangement links TRBV7-9 to TRBJ2-1; D ambiguous. The germline V gene has CDR1 SEHNR and CDR2 FQNEAQ (reference sequence). V lost 1 base, J lost 1 base, and 8 bases lay in between. CDR3 size: 15 residues. The CDR3 loop is CASSLGGKSYNEQFF. The CDR3, as DNA: TGTGCCAGCAGCTTAGGTGGGAAATCCTACAATGAGCAGTTCTTC.

The rearrangement joins TRBV7-9 to TRBJ2-3; D unresolved. This CDR3 contains 12 residues. V lost 6 bases, J lost 0 bases, and 4 bases lay in between. From germline, CDR1 is SEHNR and CDR2 FQNEAQ (reference sequence). CDR3: CASRLSTDTQYF. DNA of the CDR3: TGTGCCAGCAGACTGAGCACAGATACGCAGTATTTT.

The V and J genes are TRBV27 and TRBJ1-2; D call uncertain. The CDR3 loop spans 13 amino acids. Trimming left V 2 bases short and J 3 bases short, with 7 bases between. From germline, CDR1 is MNHEY and CDR2 SMNVEV (reference sequence). In nucleotides, the CDR3 is TGTGCCAGCAGTTTACAACAGTACTATGGCTACACCTTC. This translates into CASSLQQYYGYTF.

The chain joins TRBV15 to TRBJ2-1; D perhaps matches TRBD2 (6 bases). Per germline, CDR1 LNHNV and CDR2 YYDKDF (reference sequence). This CDR3 spans 12 amino acids. V lost 5 bases and J lost 7, with 9 bases in between. CDR3 region: CATSGGWNEQFF. CDR3 nucleotide sequence: TGTGCCACCAGCGGAGGGTGGAATGAGCAGTTCTTC.

Written as DNA, the CDR3 is TGTGCCAGCATAGGGTGGGACAGGACCAGCGAGCAGTACTTC. Protein: CASIGWDRTSEQYF. The gene calls are TRBV28 and TRBJ2-7; 8 nucleotides align to TRBD1. V trimming: 7 bases; J trimming: 6 bases; junction bases outside the gene matches: 11. The CDR3 is 14 amino acids. Germline lookup yields CDR1 MDHEN and CDR2 SYDVKM.

This chain joins TRBV19 and TRBJ2-5; D ambiguous. Trimming removed 3 bases from V and 2 bases from J, with 10 bases in between. CDR1 and CDR2 from the germline V gene are LNHDA and SQIVND (reference sequence). This CDR3 is 14 amino acids long. DNA of the CDR3: TGTGCCAGTAGTATGTTGACTCGTCAAGAGACCCAGTACTTC. Translating it yields CASSMLTRQETQYF.

The V gene is TRBV27, the J gene TRBJ1-5; no clear D. With 0 bases removed from V and 4 bases from J, the gap between germline ends came to 10 bases. CDR1 MNHEY and CDR2 SMNVEV come from the germline V gene (reference sequence). The CDR3 is 15 residues long. This chain's CDR3 is CASSLSAGWNQPQHF. The CDR3, as DNA: TGTGCCAGCAGTTTATCAGCTGGGTGGAATCAGCCCCAGCATTTT.

This sequence joins TRBV11-2 and TRBJ1-2, with no clear D. Trimming removed 2 bases at V and 3 bases at J, with 7 bases between. The germline gives CDR1 SGHAT, CDR2 FQNNGV. CDR3 length equals 13 residues. In nucleotides, the CDR3 is TGTGCCAGCAGCTTAAACAAGTACTATGGCTACACCTTC. This codes for CASSLNKYYGYTF.

V is TRBV29-1 and J is TRBJ1-3, with D possibly matching TRBD1 (6 bases). Per germline, CDR1 SQVTM and CDR2 ANQGSEA. Between the trimmed V and J ends, which lost 5 bases and 4 bases, there was a span of 15 bases. This CDR3 is 14 amino acids long. Here the CDR3 reads CSVRQGMTGNTIYF. CDR3 nucleotide sequence: TGCAGCGTTCGTCAGGGGATGACGGGAAACACCATATATTTT.